The T cell receptor (beta chain) described here comes from a study of T cell responses to AZD1222 COVID-19 vaccine. Sequenced by immunoSEQ multiplex PCR; TCRdb stores in-frame clones only, minus some. Found here are around 130,000 clones, over 75% of them singletons; the top ten hold about 8.5%. Germline assignment: CDR1 MDHEN and CDR2 SYDVKM. Between the trimmed V and J ends, which lost 4 bases and 5 bases, there was a span of 14 bases. This CDR3 spans 14 amino acids. The sample consisted of peripheral blood, taken on day 0 of AZD1222 vaccination. This chain joins TRBV28 and TRBJ1-2, with TRBD1 as a possible D gene (5 bases). The receptor was derived from an adult in good health. CDR3 residues: CASSSNPTVYGYTF. Written as DNA, the CDR3 is TGTGCCAGCAGTTCCAACCCGACAGTTTATGGCTACACCTTC.